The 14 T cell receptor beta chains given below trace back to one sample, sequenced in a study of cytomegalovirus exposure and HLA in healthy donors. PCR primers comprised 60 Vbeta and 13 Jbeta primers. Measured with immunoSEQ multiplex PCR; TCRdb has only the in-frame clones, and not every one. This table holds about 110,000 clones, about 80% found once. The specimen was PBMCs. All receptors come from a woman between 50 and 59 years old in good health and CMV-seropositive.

This CDR3 reads CASSYRLNTEAFF. Here the CDR3 DNA reads TGTGCCAGCAGTTATCGTCTAAACACTGAAGCTTTCTTT. The V gene is TRBV2, the J gene TRBJ1-1; D gene unclear. The CDR3 extends over 13 amino acids. Trimming removed 5 bases from V and 2 bases from J, with 9 bases in between. CDR1 and CDR2 from the germline V gene are SNHLY and FYNNEI.

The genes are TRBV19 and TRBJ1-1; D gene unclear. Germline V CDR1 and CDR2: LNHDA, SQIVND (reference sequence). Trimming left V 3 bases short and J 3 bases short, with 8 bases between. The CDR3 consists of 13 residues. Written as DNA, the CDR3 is TGTGCCAGTAGTATGGTTCGAGACACTGAAGCTTTCTTT. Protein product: CASSMVRDTEAFF.

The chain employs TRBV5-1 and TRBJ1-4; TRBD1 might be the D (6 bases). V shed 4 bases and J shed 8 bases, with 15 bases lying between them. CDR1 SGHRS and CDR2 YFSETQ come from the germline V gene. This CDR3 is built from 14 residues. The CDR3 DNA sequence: TGCGCCAGCAGCATCACAGGGTCGGGCGAAAAACTGTTTTTT. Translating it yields CASSITGSGEKLFF.

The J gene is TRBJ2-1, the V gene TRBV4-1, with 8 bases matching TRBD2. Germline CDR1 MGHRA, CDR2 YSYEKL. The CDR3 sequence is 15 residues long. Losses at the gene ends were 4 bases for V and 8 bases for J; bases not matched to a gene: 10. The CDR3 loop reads CASSPQAGVRDEQFF. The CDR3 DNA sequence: TGCGCCAGCAGCCCCCAAGCGGGGGTTCGCGATGAGCAGTTCTTC.

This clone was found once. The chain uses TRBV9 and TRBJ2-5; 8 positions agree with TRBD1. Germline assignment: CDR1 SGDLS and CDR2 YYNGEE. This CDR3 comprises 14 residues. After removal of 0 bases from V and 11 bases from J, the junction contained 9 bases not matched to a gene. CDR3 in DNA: TGTGCCAGCAGCGTAGGAGGACAGGGTGATGAGCAGTACTTC. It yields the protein CASSVGGQGDEQYF.

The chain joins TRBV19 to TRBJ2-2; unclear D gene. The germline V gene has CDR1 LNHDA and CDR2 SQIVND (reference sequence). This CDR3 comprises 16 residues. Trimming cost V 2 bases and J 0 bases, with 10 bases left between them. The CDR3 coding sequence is TGTGCCAGTAGTATACCTTACAGCTCGAACACCGGGGAGCTGTTTTTT. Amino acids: CASSIPYSSNTGELFF.

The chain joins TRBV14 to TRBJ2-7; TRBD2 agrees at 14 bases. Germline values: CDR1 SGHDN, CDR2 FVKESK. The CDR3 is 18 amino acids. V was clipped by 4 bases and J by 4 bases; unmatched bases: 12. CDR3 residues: CASSPGTSGSLPLYEQYF. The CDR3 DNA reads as TGTGCCAGCAGCCCCGGGACTAGCGGGAGTCTACCCTTGTACGAGCAGTACTTC.

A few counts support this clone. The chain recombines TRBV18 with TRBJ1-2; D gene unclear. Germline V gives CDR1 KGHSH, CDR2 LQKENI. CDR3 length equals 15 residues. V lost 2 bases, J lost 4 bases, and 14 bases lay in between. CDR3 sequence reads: CASSPRREQGYGYTF. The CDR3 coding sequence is TGTGCCAGCTCACCAAGGAGGGAACAAGGCTATGGCTACACCTTC.

The CDR3 protein is CASSQGVAGYNEQFF. The CDR3 DNA is TGTGCCAGCAGCCAGGGGGTAGCGGGGTACAATGAGCAGTTCTTC. The chain is built from TRBV4-2 and TRBJ2-1, with 8 nucleotides matching TRBD2. V lost 3 bases and J lost 4; bases outside the gene matches: 5. Germline CDR1 and CDR2: LGHNA and YNFKEQ. CDR3 length: 15 residues.

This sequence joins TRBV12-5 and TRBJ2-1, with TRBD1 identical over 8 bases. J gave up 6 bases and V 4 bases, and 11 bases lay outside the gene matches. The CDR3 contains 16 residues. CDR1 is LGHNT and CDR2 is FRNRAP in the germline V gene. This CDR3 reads CASGYTGTGALNEQFF. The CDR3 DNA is TGTGCTAGTGGTTACACCGGGACAGGAGCCCTCAATGAGCAGTTCTTC.

CDR3 in amino acids: CASSVTGWTSPLHF. The CDR3 region has the DNA TGTGCCAGCAGCGTGACAGGGTGGACCTCACCCCTCCACTTT. The chain links TRBV27 to TRBJ1-6; TRBD1 matches 7 bases. CDR1 is MNHEY and CDR2 is SMNVEV in the germline V gene (reference sequence). The ends lost 6 bases at V and 10 bases at J; junction bases unmatched: 9. This CDR3 spans 14 amino acids.

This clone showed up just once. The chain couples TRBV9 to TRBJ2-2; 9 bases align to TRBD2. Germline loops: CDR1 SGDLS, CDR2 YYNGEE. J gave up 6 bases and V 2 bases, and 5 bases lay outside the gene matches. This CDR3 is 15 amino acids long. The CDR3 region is CASSVEIAGAGELFF. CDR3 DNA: TGTGCCAGCAGCGTCGAAATAGCGGGAGCCGGGGAGCTGTTTTTT.

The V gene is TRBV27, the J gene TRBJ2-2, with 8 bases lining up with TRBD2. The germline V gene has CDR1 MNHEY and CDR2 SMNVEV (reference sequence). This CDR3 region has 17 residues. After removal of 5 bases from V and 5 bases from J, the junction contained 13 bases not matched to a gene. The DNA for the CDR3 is TGTGCCAGCAGTCCCACTTGGACTAGCTCCCGTACCGGGGAGCTGTTTTTT. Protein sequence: CASSPTWTSSRTGELFF.

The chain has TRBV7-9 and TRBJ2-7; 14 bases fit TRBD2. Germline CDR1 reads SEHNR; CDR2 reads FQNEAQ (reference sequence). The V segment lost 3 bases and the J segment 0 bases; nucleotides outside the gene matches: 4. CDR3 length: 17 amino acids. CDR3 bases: TGTGCCAGCAGCTTGGGGACTAGCGGGGGCCGCTCCTACGAGCAGTACTTC. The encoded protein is CASSLGTSGGRSYEQYF. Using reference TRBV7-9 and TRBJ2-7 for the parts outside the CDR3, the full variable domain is DTGVSQNPRHKITKRGQNVTFRCDPISEHNRLYWYRQTLGQGPEFLTYFQNEAQLEKSRLLSDRFSAERPKGSFSTLEIQRTEQGDSAMYLCASSLGTSGGRSYEQYFGPGTRLTVT.